This T cell receptor (beta chain) stems from a study of blood T cell repertoires in COVID-19 (TCRdb year 2020). Context from the whole study: Samples covering the acute and convalescent phases of COVID-19 were provided by collaborators in the United States, Italy and Spain. The material from the prospective study consisted of cDNA or gDNA derived from T cells, B-cell-depleted T cells, or PBMCs. Subjects who had been exposed to COVID-19, were actively infected with it, or had recovered from it provided the deeply sampled blood TCRbeta repertoires that made up the dataset. A freely available public database, intended as a resource for researchers studying the immune response to SARS-CoV-2, is where the repertoires were released. The samples were drawn from two sources: the first 160 participants of the ongoing ImmuneRACE study, and 1,000 to 1,500 subjects contributed by 6 global collaborators. Nearly every sample came with metadata listing a de-identified subject ID, COVID-19 status, age in years and sex. Where HLA class I and class II types were available, the types were taken from metadata supplied by the sample provider, not from assay-based typing.

TCRbeta CDR3 regions were amplified from genomic DNA using the immunoSEQ Assay, a bias-controlled multiplex PCR. The paper's data handling went like this. Within the assay, amplification of reference gene primers was used to estimate how many nucleated cells each sample contained. Sequence reads were collapsed and filtered to measure the absolute abundance of every unique TCRbeta CDR3 rearrangement. For each sample, productive Simpson clonality was calculated as the square root of Simpson's diversity index over productive rearrangements. TCRdb mirrors the immuneACCESS table, restricted to in-frame sequences. Some clones are absent from its copies; in checked studies, under half trace to an unresolved V gene, and the reason for the others is unknown. V, J and clone size are those of that table, while D and trimming were read from the DNA. For this sample there are roughly 66,000 clones; over 80% appear just once. The ten largest account for 5.5% to 8% of the sample.

This clone occurred once. Its antigen has not been determined. Per-base quality was not reported, and no clone a single base away is much larger than it. Whole blood was collected in K2EDTA tubes by collaborating institutions according to the institutions' own protocols. For TCRbeta analysis, collaborators shipped samples as frozen whole blood, isolated PBMCs, or DNA extracted from either of those sample types. What the study reported, not specific to this receptor: The amount of clinical and demographic metadata varied by source and participant and was provided uncurated.

This receptor was taken from a human donor in a cohort sampled during active COVID-19. The sample taken for sequencing was peripheral blood.

The bases read TGTGCCACCAGTGACCCCGGGACAGGGACGCAAGAGACCCAGTACTTC. This yields the protein CATSDPGTGTQETQYF. The rearrangement joined TRBV24-1 to TRBJ2-5; 9 bases in between match TRBD1. Based on the germline V gene, the CDR1 and CDR2 sequences are KGHDR and SFDVKD. Measured from the cysteine to the phenylalanine, the CDR3 is 16 residues long. Only CDR3 DNA remains: 48 bases, in frame from the first base. The germline V end is reduced by 4 bases and the J end by 2 bases; junction bases left unmatched: 7.